These T cell receptor beta chains were read from a single sample in a study of blood T cell repertoires in COVID-19. The data were produced by immunoSEQ multiplex PCR, yet TCRdb's version contains in-frame clones alone and is incomplete. The sample includes some 290,000 clones, approximately 87% of them seen just once. Sequencing input: peripheral blood. All receptors derive from a woman in her 30s with COVID-19, enrolled during active disease. Both conserved end residues are part of each CDR3. D genes are given only for firm matches. Rows may omit the clone size; those that give it use once, few, many or a size class.

V	D	size	J	DNA	CDR3
TRBV9	TRBD2	.	TRBJ2-1	TGTGCCAGCAGCGAAAGTAGCGGGAGGGCTGTTGGGAATGAGCAGTTCTTC	CASSESSGRAVGNEQFF
TRBV6-6	.	.	TRBJ1-2	TGTGCCAGCAGTTCACAGGGTACCTATGGCTACACCTTC	CASSSQGTYGYTF
TRBV5-6	.	.	TRBJ2-3	TGTGCCAGCAGCTGGCAAACAGGAGTCACAGATACGCAGTATTTT	CASSWQTGVTDTQYF
TRBV19	TRBD1	.	TRBJ2-6	TGTGCCAGTAGTAGATTCCGGGACAGGGTCTCTGGGGCCAACGTCCTGACTTTC	CASSRFRDRVSGANVLTF
TRBV5-8	.	.	TRBJ1-5	TGTGCCAGCAGCTTGCTGACAGACCTTTATAGCAATCAGCCCCAGCATTTT	CASSLLTDLYSNQPQHF
TRBV10-3	.	.	TRBJ2-7	TGTGCCATCAGTGACGGGGTGGGCGAGCAGTACTTC	CAISDGVGEQYF
TRBV27	TRBD1	.	TRBJ1-4	TGTGCCAGCAGCAATCAGGGGGCAACTAATGAAAAACTGTTTTTT	CASSNQGATNEKLFF
TRBV7-8	TRBD2	.	TRBJ2-7	TGTGCCAGTTCTATAGCGGGGAGCTCCTACGAGCAGTACTTC	CASSIAGSSYEQYF
TRBV21-1	.	.	TRBJ2-4	TGTGCCAGCAGCATCCCGGGAGGGGTCCGGGCGAAAAACATTCAGTACTTC	CASSIPGGVRAKNIQYF
TRBV12-3/TRBV12-4	.	.	TRBJ2-3	TGTGCCAGCAGTCCGTCAGCGGATACGCAGTATTTT	CASSPSADTQYF
TRBV14	TRBD1	.	TRBJ1-2	TGTGCCAGCAGCCAGGAGATAACAGGGGACTATGGCTACACCTTC	CASSQEITGDYGYTF
TRBV24-1	.	.	TRBJ1-2	TGTGCCACCAGTGATTCTTCAGACGGGACTCATGGCTACACCTTC	CATSDSSDGTHGYTF
TRBV12-5	.	once	TRBJ1-1	TGTGCTAGTGGTTTGGGGGCAGGGCCGGGGAACACTGAAGCTTTCTTT	CASGLGAGPGNTEAFF
TRBV6-5	.	.	TRBJ2-1	TGTGCCAGCAGTTATCTAAATGAGCAGTTCTTC	CASSYLNEQFF
TRBV10-3	.	.	TRBJ1-2	TGTGCCATCAGTGAAGGACAGTTATATGGCTACACCTTC	CAISEGQLYGYTF
TRBV7-8	TRBD1	.	TRBJ1-2	TGTGCCAGCAGCTCAGGACAGGGACCTCTTCGTGGCTACACCTTC	CASSSGQGPLRGYTF
TRBV28	TRBD2	.	TRBJ2-2	TGTGCCAGCAGTGCATCCGGGACTAAGAACACCGGGGAGCTGTTTTTT	CASSASGTKNTGELFF
TRBV3-1/TRBV3-2	TRBD1	.	TRBJ2-5	TGTGCCACCTCGCTACAGGGGGCCGAGACCCAGTACTTC	CATSLQGAETQYF
TRBV5-1	TRBD2	.	TRBJ2-1	TGCGCCAGCAGCTTCCTAGCGGGGAGCTCCTACAATGAGCAGTTCTTC	CASSFLAGSSYNEQFF
TRBV15	.	.	TRBJ2-3	TGTGCCACCAGCAGGCGACTGAGTCTTACCACAGATACGCAGTATTTT	CATSRRLSLTTDTQYF
TRBV5-1	.	.	TRBJ1-2	TGCGCCAGCAGCTATGGACAGACTACTCAGGAGGGCTACACCTTC	CASSYGQTTQEGYTF
TRBV6-4	.	.	TRBJ1-5	TGTGCCAGCAGTGACTCGGGGCAGGAGAGTCTTTATAGCAATCAGCCCCAGCATTTT	CASSDSGQESLYSNQPQHF
TRBV3-1/TRBV3-2	.	.	TRBJ1-1	TGTGCCAGCAGACAGACCATGAACACTGAAGCTTTCTTT	CASRQTMNTEAFF
TRBV27	.	.	TRBJ1-2	TGTGCCAGCAGTTTATACGGGGTCGGGGGGGGCCTCTATGGCTACACCTTC	CASSLYGVGGGLYGYTF
TRBV30	.	once	TRBJ2-3	TGTGCCTGGAGTGTTAGCGCGAGCACAGATACGCAGTATTTT	CAWSVSASTDTQYF
TRBV10-3	TRBD1	.	TRBJ1-1	TGTGCCATCAGTGAAAACCGGGACAGGAGATCTGAAGCTTTCTTT	CAISENRDRRSEAFF
TRBV3-1/TRBV3-2	TRBD2	.	TRBJ2-3	TGTGCCAGCAGCCATGCTGGACTAGCGGGCCGGGATACGCAGTATTTT	CASSHAGLAGRDTQYF
TRBV14	TRBD1	.	TRBJ1-2	TGTGCCAGCAGCCAACAGACAGGGAGGAATGGCTACACCTTC	CASSQQTGRNGYTF
TRBV19	TRBD1	.	TRBJ1-6	TGTGCCAGCTCGACGCCCTGGACAGGGGGAAATTCACCCCTCCACTTT	CASSTPWTGGNSPLHF
TRBV29-1	.	.	TRBJ2-2	TGCAGCGTTGTCACAGGCGGCTCCGGGGAGCTGTTTTTT	CSVVTGGSGELFF
TRBV3-1/TRBV3-2	.	.	TRBJ2-7	TGTGCCAGCAGCCAAAAATTAGGGGGTCCCCAGTACTTC	CASSQKLGGPQYF
TRBV24-1	TRBD1	.	TRBJ2-5	TGTGCCACCAGAGGACAGGTACAAGAGACCCAGTACTTC	CATRGQVQETQYF
TRBV7-3	TRBD1	once	TRBJ1-1	TGTGCCAGCAGCCGTACAGGGGGCGCGAACACTGAAGCTTTCTTT	CASSRTGGANTEAFF
TRBV7-2	.	.	TRBJ2-7	TGTGCCAGCAGCTTAGGGGCGGGCTACGAGCAGTACTTC	CASSLGAGYEQYF
TRBV29-1	.	.	TRBJ2-3	TGCAGCGTTGAAGCGGGATCTTCACGTAGCACAGATACGCAGTATTTT	CSVEAGSSRSTDTQYF
TRBV7-8	.	.	TRBJ1-2	TGTGCCAGCAGCCTAGGGCAGAGGGAGGGCTACACCTTC	CASSLGQREGYTF
TRBV7-9	TRBD1	few	TRBJ1-4	TGTGCCAGCAGGTCCGGGACAGGGGCTAATGAAAAACTGTTTTTT	CASRSGTGANEKLFF
TRBV27	TRBD2	.	TRBJ2-1	TGTGCCAGCAGTTTCGGCGGGAGGGCCGGTGAGCAGTTCTTC	CASSFGGRAGEQFF
TRBV5-6	TRBD2	.	TRBJ2-1	TGTGCCAGCAGCTGGGTACTAGCGGGGGGTGGCAATGAGCAGTTCTTC	CASSWVLAGGGNEQFF
TRBV6-1	TRBD1	.	TRBJ2-7	TGTGCCAGCAGTGACAGGGACAGTAACTACGAGCAGTACTTC	CASSDRDSNYEQYF
TRBV11-3	.	.	TRBJ2-1	TGTGCCAGCAGGGGGCAAGACAATGAGCAGTTCTTC	CASRGQDNEQFF
TRBV5-1	TRBD1	.	TRBJ1-1	TGCGCCAGCAGCCCCGGGACAGGGAGCGGGTCTGAAGCTTTCTTT	CASSPGTGSGSEAFF
TRBV7-5	.	.	TRBJ2-2	TGTGTCAGAAGCTTCAAGGGTCTAGCGGGATCGGACACCGGGGAGCTGTTTTTT	CVRSFKGLAGSDTGELFF
TRBV27	TRBD1	.	TRBJ1-6	TGTGCCAGCAGTTTACGACAGGGAAGGTCCTATAATTCACCCCTCCACTTT	CASSLRQGRSYNSPLHF
TRBV7-8	TRBD1	.	TRBJ2-1	TGTGCCAGCAGCTTATCAAGGGGGCCGCAACAAAATGAGCAGTTCTTC	CASSLSRGPQQNEQFF
TRBV14	.	.	TRBJ1-2	TGTGCCAGCAGCCAAGATAGGGGCCCCAACTATGGCTACACCTTC	CASSQDRGPNYGYTF
TRBV30	TRBD1	.	TRBJ1-6	TGTGCCTGGAGTTCCGGGACAGTTTATAATTCACCCCTCCACTTT	CAWSSGTVYNSPLHF
TRBV20-1	.	.	TRBJ1-5	TGCAGTGCTAGTAGAGGGAGCAATAGCAATCAGCCCCAGCATTTT	CSASRGSNSNQPQHF
TRBV5-1	TRBD1	.	TRBJ1-4	TGCGCCAGCAGCTCTGGGACAGAGAGACGGGAAAAACTGTTTTTT	CASSSGTERREKLFF
TRBV29-1	TRBD1	.	TRBJ1-2	TGCAGCGTGGGACAGGGGGATGGCTACACCTTC	CSVGQGDGYTF